The rows below give T cell receptor beta chains drawn from one sample of a study of T-cell reconstitution after alpha-beta-depleted transplantation in children. Each CDR3 protein is one row after TCRdb ran MiXCR on the PCR reads. The sample records roughly 200,000 distinct CDR3 sequences, around 7.7% being singletons. Sequenced material: PBMCs, mostly from graft donor cells, taken 360 days after TCRalphabeta/CD19-depleted stem cell transplant. These receptors originate from a male patient between 2 and 10 years old who had a stem cell transplant for acute myeloid leukemia, so the T cells may come from the graft donor. CDR3s include the opening cysteine and the closing phenylalanine or tryptophan. D genes are given only for firm matches. Clone size is shown for a subset of rows, as once, few, many or a class of expanded clone.

TRBV18,few,TRBD1,TRBJ1-5,CASSPQGAIQPQHF,TGTGCCAGCTCACCACAGGGGGCGATTCAGCCCCAGCATTTT
TRBV10-3,few,TRBD1,TRBJ1-2,CATGQGIYGYTF,TGTGCCACCGGACAGGGGATCTATGGCTACACCTTC
TRBV4-1,many,TRBD2,TRBJ2-1,CASSPEAGKYNEQFF,TGCGCCAGCAGTCCTGAAGCGGGAAAGTACAATGAGCAGTTCTTC
TRBV7-8,few,TRBD1,TRBJ2-5,CASSSRTGSQETQYF,TGTGCCAGCAGCTCGAGGACAGGTAGCCAAGAGACCCAGTACTTC
TRBV20-1,many,-,TRBJ2-3,CSPNGGTWTDTQYF,TGCAGTCCAAACGGGGGGACATGGACAGATACGCAGTATTTT
TRBV5-1,-,-,TRBJ2-7,CASSLGTGSISYEQYF,TGCGCCAGCAGCTTAGGAACAGGTTCTATCTCCTACGAGCAGTACTTC
TRBV20-1,-,TRBD2,TRBJ2-3,CSANGLAGGDTQYF,TGCAGTGCTAACGGACTAGCGGGAGGAGATACGCAGTATTTT
TRBV5-1,few,-,TRBJ2-5,CASSAMTGRQETQYF,TGCGCCAGCAGCGCCATGACAGGCCGACAAGAGACCCAGTACTTC
TRBV6-2/TRBV6-3,-,-,TRBJ1-2,CASRPLHGGYTF,TGTGCCAGCAGACCTCTCCACGGGGGCTACACCTTC
TRBV5-1,few,TRBD2,TRBJ2-5,CASSSLGLAGAPFQYF,TGCGCCAGCAGTTCCTTAGGACTAGCGGGGGCGCCCTTCCAGTACTTC
TRBV9,many,-,TRBJ2-1,CASSAQKSEQFF,TGTGCCAGCAGCGCCCAAAAATCTGAGCAGTTCTTC
TRBV20-1,-,TRBD1,TRBJ2-3,CSASDRQGQYF,TGCAGTGCTAGCGACCGACAGGGGCAGTATTTT
TRBV20-1,few,-,TRBJ2-2,CSARDSSLGGELFF,TGCAGTGCACGGGACTCCTCTTTGGGCGGGGAGCTGTTTTTT
TRBV4-3,-,TRBD2,TRBJ2-3,CASSQDRAGALDTQYF,TGCGCCAGCAGCCAAGATAGGGCGGGAGCCTTAGATACGCAGTATTTT
TRBV9,many,-,TRBJ2-5,CASSEYNGGPETQYF,TGTGCCAGCAGCGAATACAATGGGGGGCCGGAGACCCAGTACTTC
TRBV4-3,many,TRBD2,TRBJ2-1,CASSQENRLAGDDEQFF,TGCGCCAGCAGCCAAGAAAATAGGCTAGCGGGAGATGATGAGCAGTTCTTC
TRBV12-3/TRBV12-4,many,-,TRBJ1-2,CASSLDPASDGYTF,TGTGCCAGCAGTTTAGATCCGGCCTCCGATGGCTACACCTTC
TRBV28,many,-,TRBJ2-2,CASSSSPGSNTGELFF,TGTGCCAGCAGTTCCTCCCCCGGTTCGAACACCGGGGAGCTGTTTTTT
TRBV7-2,few,TRBD2,TRBJ2-3,CASSPGLLQGVTDTQYF,TGTGCCAGCAGCCCGGGACTACTCCAAGGGGTCACAGATACGCAGTATTTT
TRBV6-2/TRBV6-3,few,-,TRBJ2-7,CASSLMGSPYEQYF,TGTGCCAGCAGTTTGATGGGGTCCCCCTACGAGCAGTACTTC